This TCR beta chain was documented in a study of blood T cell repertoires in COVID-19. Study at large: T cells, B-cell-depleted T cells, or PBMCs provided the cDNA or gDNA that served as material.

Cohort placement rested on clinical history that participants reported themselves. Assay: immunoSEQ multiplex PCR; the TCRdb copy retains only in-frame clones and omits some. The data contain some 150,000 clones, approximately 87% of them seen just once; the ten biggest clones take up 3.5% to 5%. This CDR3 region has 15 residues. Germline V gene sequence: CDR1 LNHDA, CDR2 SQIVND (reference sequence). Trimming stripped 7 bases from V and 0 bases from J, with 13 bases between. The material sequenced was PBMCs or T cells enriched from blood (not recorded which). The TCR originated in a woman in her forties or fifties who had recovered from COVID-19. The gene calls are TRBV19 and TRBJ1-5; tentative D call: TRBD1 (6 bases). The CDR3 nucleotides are TGTGCCAGTAAACCAGGGACAAATAGCAATCAGCCCCAGCATTTT. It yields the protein CASKPGTNSNQPQHF.